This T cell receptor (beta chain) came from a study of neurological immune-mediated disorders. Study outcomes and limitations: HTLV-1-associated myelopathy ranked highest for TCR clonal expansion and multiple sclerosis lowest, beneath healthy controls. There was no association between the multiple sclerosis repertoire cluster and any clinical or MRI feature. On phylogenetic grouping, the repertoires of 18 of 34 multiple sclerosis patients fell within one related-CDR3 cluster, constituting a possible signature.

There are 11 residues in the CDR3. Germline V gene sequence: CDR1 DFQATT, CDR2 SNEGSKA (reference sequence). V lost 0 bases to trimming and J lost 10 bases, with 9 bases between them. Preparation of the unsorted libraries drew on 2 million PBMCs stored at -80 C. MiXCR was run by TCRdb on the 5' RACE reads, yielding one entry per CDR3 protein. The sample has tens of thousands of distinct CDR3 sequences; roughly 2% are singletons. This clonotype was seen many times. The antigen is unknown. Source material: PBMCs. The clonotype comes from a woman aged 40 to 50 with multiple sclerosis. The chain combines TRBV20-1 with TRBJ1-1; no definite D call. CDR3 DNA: TGCAGTGCTAGAGAAATTTTGGGAGCTTTCTTT. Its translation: CSAREILGAFF.